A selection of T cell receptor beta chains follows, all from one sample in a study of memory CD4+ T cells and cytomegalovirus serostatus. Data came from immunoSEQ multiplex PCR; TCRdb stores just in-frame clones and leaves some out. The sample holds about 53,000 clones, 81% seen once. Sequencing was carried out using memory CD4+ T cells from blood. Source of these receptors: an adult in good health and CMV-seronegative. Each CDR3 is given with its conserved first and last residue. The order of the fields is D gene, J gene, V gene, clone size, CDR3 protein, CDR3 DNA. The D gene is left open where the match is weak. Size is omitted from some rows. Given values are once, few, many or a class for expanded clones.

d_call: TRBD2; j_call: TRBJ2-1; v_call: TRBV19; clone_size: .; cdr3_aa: CASSAGLGEQFF; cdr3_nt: TGTGCCAGTAGTGCGGGACTAGGGGAGCAGTTCTTC
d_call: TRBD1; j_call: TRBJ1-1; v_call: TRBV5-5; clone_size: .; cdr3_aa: CASSLNQGAYTEAFF; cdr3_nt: TGTGCCAGCAGCTTGAATCAGGGGGCATACACTGAAGCTTTCTTT
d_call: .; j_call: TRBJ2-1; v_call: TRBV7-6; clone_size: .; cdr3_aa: CASSLQRLSYNEQFF; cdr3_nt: TGTGCCAGCAGCTTACAACGGTTAAGCTACAATGAGCAGTTCTTC
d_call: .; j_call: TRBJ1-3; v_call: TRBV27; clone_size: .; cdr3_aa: CASSLAGGSGNTIYF; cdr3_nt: TGTGCCAGCAGTTTAGCTGGGGGTTCTGGAAACACCATATATTTT
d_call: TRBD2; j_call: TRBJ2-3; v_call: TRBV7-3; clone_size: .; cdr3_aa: CASSLSGGPPSTDTQYF; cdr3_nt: TGTGCCAGCAGCTTGTCGGGAGGGCCTCCCAGCACAGATACGCAGTATTTT
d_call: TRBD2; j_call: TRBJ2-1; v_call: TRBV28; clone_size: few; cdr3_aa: CASPGGSGEQFF; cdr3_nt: TGTGCCAGTCCGGGGGGGAGCGGTGAGCAGTTCTTC
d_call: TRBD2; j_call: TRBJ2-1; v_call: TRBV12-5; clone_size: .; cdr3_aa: CASGFPIAGAFNEQFF; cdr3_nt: TGTGCTAGTGGTTTCCCAATAGCGGGAGCGTTCAATGAGCAGTTCTTC
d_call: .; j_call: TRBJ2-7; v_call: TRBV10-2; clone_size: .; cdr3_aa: CASSDSRRSNSYEQYF; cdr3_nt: TGCGCCAGCAGTGATTCAAGGCGGAGTAACTCCTACGAGCAGTACTTC
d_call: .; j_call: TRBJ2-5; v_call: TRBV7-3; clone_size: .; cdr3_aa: CASSPQAGLQETQYF; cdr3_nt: TGTGCCAGCAGCCCGCAGGCGGGACTTCAAGAGACCCAGTACTTC
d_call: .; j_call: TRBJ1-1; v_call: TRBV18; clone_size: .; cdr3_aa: CASSPAAKNTEAFF; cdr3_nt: TGTGCCAGCTCACCAGCGGCTAAGAACACTGAAGCTTTCTTT
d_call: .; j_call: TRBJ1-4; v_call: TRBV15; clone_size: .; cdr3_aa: CATSREGVAFNEKLFF; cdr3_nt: TGTGCCACCAGCAGAGAGGGGGTCGCCTTTAATGAAAAACTGTTTTTT
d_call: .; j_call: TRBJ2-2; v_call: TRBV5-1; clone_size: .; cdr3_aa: CASSLNSANTGELFF; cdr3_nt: TGCGCCAGCAGCTTAAACAGCGCGAACACCGGGGAGCTGTTTTTT
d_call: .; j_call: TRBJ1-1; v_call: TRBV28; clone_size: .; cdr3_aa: CASSFLSGGNTEAFF; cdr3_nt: TGTGCCAGCAGTTTCCTCTCGGGTGGGAACACTGAAGCTTTCTTT
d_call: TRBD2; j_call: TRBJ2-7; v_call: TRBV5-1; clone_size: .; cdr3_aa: CASSQTGLAGERQYF; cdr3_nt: TGCGCCAGCAGCCAGACGGGACTAGCGGGGGAGCGGCAGTACTTC
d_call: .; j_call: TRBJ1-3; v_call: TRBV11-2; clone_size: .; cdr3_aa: CASSPTSSSGNTIYF; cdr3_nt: TGTGCCAGCAGCCCGACTTCGAGCTCTGGAAACACCATATATTTT
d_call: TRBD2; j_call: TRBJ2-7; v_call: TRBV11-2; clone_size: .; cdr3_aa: CASSLGTSGTYEQYF; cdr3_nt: TGTGCCAGCAGCTTGGGGACTAGCGGTACCTACGAGCAGTACTTC
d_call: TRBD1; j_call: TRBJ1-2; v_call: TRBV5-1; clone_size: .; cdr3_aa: CASSLVYRGRLDSNYGYTF; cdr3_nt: TGCGCCAGCAGCTTGGTCTACAGGGGGCGACTGGATTCTAACTATGGCTACACCTTC
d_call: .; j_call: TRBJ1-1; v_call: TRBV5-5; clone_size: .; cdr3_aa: CASSLLGTEAFF; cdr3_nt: TGTGCCAGCAGCTTGCTAGGGACTGAAGCTTTCTTT
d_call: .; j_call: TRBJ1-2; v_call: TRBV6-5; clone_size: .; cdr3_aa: CASKKPNYGYTF; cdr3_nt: TGTGCCAGCAAAAAGCCTAACTATGGCTACACCTTC
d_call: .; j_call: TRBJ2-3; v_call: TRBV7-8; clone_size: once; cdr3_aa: CASSLNLVGVTDTQYF; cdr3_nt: TGTGCCAGCAGCTTAAATTTAGTAGGGGTCACAGATACGCAGTATTTT
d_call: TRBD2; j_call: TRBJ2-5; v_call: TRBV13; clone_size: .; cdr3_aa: CASSLRSFSGIGGETQYF; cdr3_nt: TGTGCCAGCAGCTTAAGGTCTTTTAGCGGAATCGGGGGGGAGACCCAGTACTTC
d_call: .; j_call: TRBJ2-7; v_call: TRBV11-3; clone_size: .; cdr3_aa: CASSLGPSYEQYF; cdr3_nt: TGTGCCAGCAGCTTAGGACCTTCCTACGAGCAGTACTTC
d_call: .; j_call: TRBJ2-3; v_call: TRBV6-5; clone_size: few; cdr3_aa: CASTDLPDTQYF; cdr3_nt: TGTGCCAGCACCGACCTTCCAGATACGCAGTATTTT
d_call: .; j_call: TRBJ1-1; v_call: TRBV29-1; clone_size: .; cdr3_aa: CSSQLRDTEAFF; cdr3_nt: TGCAGCTCCCAATTAAGAGACACTGAAGCTTTCTTT
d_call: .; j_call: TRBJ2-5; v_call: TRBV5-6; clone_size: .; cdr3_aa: CASSVRGSAKEETQYF; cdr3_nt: TGTGCCAGCAGCGTCCGGGGGAGCGCCAAGGAAGAGACCCAGTACTTC
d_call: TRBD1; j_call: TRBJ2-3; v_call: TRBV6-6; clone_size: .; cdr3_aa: CASSLTLTGVLDTQYF; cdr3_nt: TGTGCCAGCAGCCTAACCCTAACAGGGGTCCTAGATACGCAGTATTTT
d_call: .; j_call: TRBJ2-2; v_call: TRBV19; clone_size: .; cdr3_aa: CASRKNQGNTGELFF; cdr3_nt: TGTGCCAGTAGGAAAAATCAGGGAAACACCGGGGAGCTGTTTTTT
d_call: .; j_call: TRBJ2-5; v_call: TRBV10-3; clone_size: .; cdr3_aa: CAISPGTQGQETQYF; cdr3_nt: TGTGCCATCAGCCCCGGGACCCAGGGGCAAGAGACCCAGTACTTC
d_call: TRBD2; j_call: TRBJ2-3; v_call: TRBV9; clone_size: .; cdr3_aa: CASSRSGRASTDTQYF; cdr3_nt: TGTGCCAGCAGCCGTAGCGGGAGGGCTAGCACAGATACGCAGTATTTT
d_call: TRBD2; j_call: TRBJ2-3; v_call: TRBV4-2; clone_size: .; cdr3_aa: CASSQRTSGTDTQYF; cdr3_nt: TGTGCCAGCAGCCAGCGGACTAGCGGCACAGATACGCAGTATTTT
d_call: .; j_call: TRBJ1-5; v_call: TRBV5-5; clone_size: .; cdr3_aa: CASSVRDQPQHF; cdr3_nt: TGTGCCAGCAGCGTCAGGGATCAGCCCCAGCATTTT
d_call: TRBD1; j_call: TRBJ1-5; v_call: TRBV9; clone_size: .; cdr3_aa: CASSVEGQGVDQPQHF; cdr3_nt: TGTGCCAGCAGCGTAGAGGGACAGGGGGTAGATCAGCCCCAGCATTTT
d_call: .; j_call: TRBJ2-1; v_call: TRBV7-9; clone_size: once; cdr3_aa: CASSLVRSSGTYNEQFF; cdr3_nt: TGTGCCAGCAGCTTAGTTCGGAGTAGCGGCACCTACAATGAGCAGTTCTTC
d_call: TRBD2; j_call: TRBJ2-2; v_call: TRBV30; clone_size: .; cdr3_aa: CAWAQLAGVAGELFF; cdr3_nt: TGTGCCTGGGCCCAACTAGCGGGAGTAGCCGGGGAGCTGTTTTTT
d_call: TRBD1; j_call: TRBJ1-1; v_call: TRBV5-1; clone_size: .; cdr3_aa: CASSVFVAGGNTEAFF; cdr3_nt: TGCGCCAGCAGCGTATTCGTGGCAGGGGGGAACACTGAAGCTTTCTTT
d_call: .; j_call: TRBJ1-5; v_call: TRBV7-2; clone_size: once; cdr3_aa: CASSLGYTSNQPQHF; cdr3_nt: TGTGCCAGCAGCTTAGGTTACACCAGCAATCAGCCCCAGCATTTT
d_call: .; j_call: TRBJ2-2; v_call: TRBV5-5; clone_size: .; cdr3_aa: CASSSLPLAGELFF; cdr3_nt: TGTGCCAGCAGCTCGTTACCGCTAGCCGGGGAGCTGTTTTTT